This note documents a single TCR beta chain sequence. These data belong to a study of blood T cells in healthy people across ages. It was with a sample-barcoded 5' primer and a J-beta primer mix that a second PCR of about 6 to 12 cycles was run. MiXCR, applied by TCRdb to the 5' RACE reads, yields one record per CDR3 protein. The data hold hundreds of thousands of distinct CDR3 sequences, with about 48% observed a single time. Sequences were obtained from blood. The TCR sequence derives from a man aged 80 or over in good health.

In DNA, the CDR3 is TGTGCCAGCAGTTTCGGGAGTAGGCGGGGGCGTGAAGAGACCCAGTACTTC. Protein: CASSFGSRRGREETQYF. The chain recombines TRBV12-3 or TRBV12-4 with TRBJ2-5; D might be TRBD2 (7 bases). V shed 3 bases and J shed 3 bases, with 20 bases lying between them. CDR3 length: 17 amino acids.